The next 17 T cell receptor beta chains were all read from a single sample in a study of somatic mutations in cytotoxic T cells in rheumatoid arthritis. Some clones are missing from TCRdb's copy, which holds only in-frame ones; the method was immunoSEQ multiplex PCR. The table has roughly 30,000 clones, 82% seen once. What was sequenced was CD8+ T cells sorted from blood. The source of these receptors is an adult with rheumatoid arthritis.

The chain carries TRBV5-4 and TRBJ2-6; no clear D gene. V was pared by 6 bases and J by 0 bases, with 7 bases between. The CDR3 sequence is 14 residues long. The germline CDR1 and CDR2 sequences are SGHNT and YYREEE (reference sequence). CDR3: CASNFISGANVLTF. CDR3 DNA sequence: TGTGCCAGCAACTTCATCTCTGGGGCCAACGTCCTGACTTTC.

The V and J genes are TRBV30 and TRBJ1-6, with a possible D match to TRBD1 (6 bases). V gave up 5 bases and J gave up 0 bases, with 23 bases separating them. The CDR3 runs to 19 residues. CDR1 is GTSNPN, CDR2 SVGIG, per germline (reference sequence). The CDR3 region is CAWGAGAGPSHSYNSPLHF. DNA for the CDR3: TGTGCCTGGGGGGCAGGGGCAGGGCCCAGTCACTCCTATAATTCACCCCTCCACTTT. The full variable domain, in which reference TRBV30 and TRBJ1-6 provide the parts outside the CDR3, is SQTIHQWPATLVQPVGSPLSLECTVEGTSNPNLYWYRQAAGRGLQLLFYSVGIGQISSEVPQNLSASRPQDRQFILSSKKLLLSDSGFYLCAWGAGAGPSHSYNSPLHFGNGTRLTVT.

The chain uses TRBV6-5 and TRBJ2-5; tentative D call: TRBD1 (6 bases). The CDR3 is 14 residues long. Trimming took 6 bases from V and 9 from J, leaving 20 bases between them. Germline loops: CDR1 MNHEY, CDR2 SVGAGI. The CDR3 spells CASSPTLGASAQYF. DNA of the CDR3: TGTGCCAGCAGCCCTACTCTGGGGGCATCGGCCCAGTACTTC.

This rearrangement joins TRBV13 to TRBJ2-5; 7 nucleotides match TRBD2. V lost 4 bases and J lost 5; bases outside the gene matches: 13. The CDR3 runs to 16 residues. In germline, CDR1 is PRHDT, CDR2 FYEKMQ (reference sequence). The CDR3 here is CASSSRERLATETQYF. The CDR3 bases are TGTGCCAGCAGCTCACGGGAGAGACTAGCTACGGAGACCCAGTACTTC. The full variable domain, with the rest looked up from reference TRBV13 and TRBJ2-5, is AAGVIQSPRHLIKEKRETATLKCYPIPRHDTVYWYQQGPGQDPQFLISFYEKMQSDKGSIPDRFSAQQFSDYHSELNMSSLELGDSALYFCASSSRERLATETQYFGPGTRLLVL.

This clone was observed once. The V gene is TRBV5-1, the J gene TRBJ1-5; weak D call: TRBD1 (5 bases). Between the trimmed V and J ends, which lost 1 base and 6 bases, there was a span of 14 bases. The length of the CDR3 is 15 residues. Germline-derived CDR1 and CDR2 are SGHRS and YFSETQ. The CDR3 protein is CASSLFGGELQPQHF. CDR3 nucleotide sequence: TGCGCCAGCAGCTTGTTTGGGGGGGAGCTTCAGCCCCAGCATTTT.

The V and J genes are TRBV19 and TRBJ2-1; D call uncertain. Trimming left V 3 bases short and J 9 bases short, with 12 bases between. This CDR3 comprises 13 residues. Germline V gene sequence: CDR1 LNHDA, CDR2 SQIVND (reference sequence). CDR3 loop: CASSIPLWGEQFF. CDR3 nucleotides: TGTGCCAGTAGTATCCCTCTATGGGGTGAGCAGTTCTTC.

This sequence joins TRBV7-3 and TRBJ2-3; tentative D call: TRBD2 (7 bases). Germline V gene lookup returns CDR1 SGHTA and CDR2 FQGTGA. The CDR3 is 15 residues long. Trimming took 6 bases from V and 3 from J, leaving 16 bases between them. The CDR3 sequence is CASRARGAGTDTQYF. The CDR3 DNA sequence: TGTGCCAGCAGAGCCCGGGGGGCAGGTACAGATACGCAGTATTTT.

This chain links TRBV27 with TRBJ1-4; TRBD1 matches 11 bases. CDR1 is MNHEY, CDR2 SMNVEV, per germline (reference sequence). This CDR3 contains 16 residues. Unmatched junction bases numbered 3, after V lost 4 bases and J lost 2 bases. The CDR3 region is CASSSDRGRTNEKLFF. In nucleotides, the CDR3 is TGTGCCAGCAGTTCGGACAGGGGGCGGACTAATGAAAAACTGTTTTTT.

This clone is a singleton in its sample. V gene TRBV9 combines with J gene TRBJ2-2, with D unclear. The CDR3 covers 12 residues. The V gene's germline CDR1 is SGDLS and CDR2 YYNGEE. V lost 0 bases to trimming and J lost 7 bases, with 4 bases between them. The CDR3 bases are TGTGCCAGCAGCGTAGGAGGCGGGGAGCTGTTTTTT. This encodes CASSVGGGELFF.

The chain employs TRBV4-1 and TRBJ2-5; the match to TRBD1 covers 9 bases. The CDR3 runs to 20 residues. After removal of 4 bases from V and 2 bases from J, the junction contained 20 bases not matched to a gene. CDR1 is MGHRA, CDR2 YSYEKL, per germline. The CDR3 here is CASSPQGTGISRGYQETQYF. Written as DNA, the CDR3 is TGCGCCAGCAGCCCACAAGGGACAGGGATATCGAGGGGATATCAAGAGACCCAGTACTTC.

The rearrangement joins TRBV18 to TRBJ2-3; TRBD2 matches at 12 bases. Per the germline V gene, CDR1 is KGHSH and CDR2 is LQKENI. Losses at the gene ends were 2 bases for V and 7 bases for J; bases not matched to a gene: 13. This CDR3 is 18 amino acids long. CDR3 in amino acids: CASSPFRTSGGKRNTQYF. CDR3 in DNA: TGTGCCAGCTCACCATTTAGAACTAGCGGGGGGAAACGAAATACGCAGTATTTT.

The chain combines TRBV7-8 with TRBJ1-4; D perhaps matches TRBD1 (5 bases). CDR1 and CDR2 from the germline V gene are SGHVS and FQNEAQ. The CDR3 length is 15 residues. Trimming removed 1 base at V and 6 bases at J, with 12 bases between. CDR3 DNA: TGTGCCAGCAGCTTAGTTCCGGGGGTCCATGAAAAACTGTTTTTT. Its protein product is CASSLVPGVHEKLFF.

This CDR3 is CASSLSKAGGYGYTF. CDR3 nucleotide sequence: TGTGCCAGCAGTTTATCGAAGGCAGGAGGGTATGGCTACACCTTC. The genes are TRBV27 and TRBJ1-2, with D unresolved. Trimming left V 0 bases short and J 5 bases short, with 13 bases between. This CDR3 contains 15 residues. Per the germline V gene, CDR1 is MNHEY and CDR2 is SMNVEV (reference sequence).

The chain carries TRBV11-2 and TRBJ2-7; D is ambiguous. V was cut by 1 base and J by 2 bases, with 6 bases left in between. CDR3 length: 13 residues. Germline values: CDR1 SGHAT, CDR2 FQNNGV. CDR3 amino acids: CASSLGAPYEQYF. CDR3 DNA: TGTGCCAGCAGCTTAGGTGCCCCCTACGAGCAGTACTTC.

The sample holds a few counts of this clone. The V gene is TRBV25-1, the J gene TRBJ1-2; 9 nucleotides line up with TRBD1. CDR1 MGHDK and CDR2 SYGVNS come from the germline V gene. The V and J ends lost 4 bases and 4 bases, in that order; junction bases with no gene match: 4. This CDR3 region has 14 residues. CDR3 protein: CASSGDRAGYGYTF. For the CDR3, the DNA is TGTGCCAGCAGTGGGGACAGGGCCGGCTATGGCTACACCTTC.

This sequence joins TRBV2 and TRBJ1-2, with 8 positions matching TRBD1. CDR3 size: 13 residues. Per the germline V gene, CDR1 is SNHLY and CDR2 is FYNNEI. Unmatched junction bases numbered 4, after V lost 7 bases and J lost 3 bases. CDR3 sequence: CASKGTGHYGYTF. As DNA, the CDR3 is TGTGCCAGCAAAGGGACAGGACACTATGGCTACACCTTC.

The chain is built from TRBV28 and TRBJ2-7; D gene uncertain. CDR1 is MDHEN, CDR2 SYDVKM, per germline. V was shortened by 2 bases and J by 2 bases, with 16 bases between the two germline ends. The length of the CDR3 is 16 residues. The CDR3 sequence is CASSLGQFHPTYEQYF. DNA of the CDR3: TGTGCCAGCAGTTTAGGGCAGTTCCACCCTACCTACGAGCAGTACTTC.